The 17 T cell receptor beta chains below all came from one sample that was sequenced in a study of T cells in Graves' hyperthyroidism and ophthalmopathy. TCR beta CDR3 regions were amplified from RNA. Using the HTBI primer set, a first-round RT-PCR was run on the TCR CDR3. One entry per CDR3 protein, called by TCRdb with MiXCR from the multiplex PCR reads. The table shows 500,000 or so distinct CDR3 sequences, with more than 15% occurring only once. Sequencing was done on a sample of blood. These receptors came from a woman aged 18-29 years with Graves' ophthalmopathy.

This sequence joins TRBV5-1 and TRBJ1-3; TRBD1 matches 7 bases. CDR3 length: 17 residues. The V segment lost 5 bases and the J segment 0 bases; nucleotides outside the gene matches: 11. The V gene's germline CDR1 is SGHRS and CDR2 YFSETQ. This CDR3 is CASSFFRGQSSGNTIYF. Written as DNA, the CDR3 is TGCGCCAGCAGTTTCTTTCGGGGACAGAGCTCTGGAAACACCATATATTTT.

This clonotype was detected only a few times. The V and J genes are TRBV7-9 and TRBJ1-4; a weak D match, TRBD1 (6 bases). The germline CDR1 and CDR2 sequences are SEHNR and FQNEAQ (reference sequence). V dropped 8 bases and J dropped 5 bases, with 15 bases sitting between them. The CDR3 has 14 residues. The CDR3 spells CASRQGTGNEKLFF. The DNA of the CDR3 is TGTGCCAGCCGCCAAGGAACAGGGAATGAAAAACTGTTTTTT.

The chain carries TRBV9 and TRBJ1-4; D is possibly TRBD1 (6 bases). The CDR3 length is 14 residues. Trimming removed 0 bases from V and 7 bases from J, with 10 bases in between. Germline CDR1 SGDLS, CDR2 YYNGEE. The CDR3 loop is CASSVEGRGEKLFF. CDR3 bases: TGTGCCAGCAGCGTAGAGGGCAGGGGTGAAAAACTGTTTTTT.

This clonotype came up a few times. The chain employs TRBV20-1 and TRBJ2-7; tentatively, D is TRBD2 (7 bases). The CDR3 extends over 14 amino acids. The germline CDR1 and CDR2 sequences are DFQATT and SNEGSKA (reference sequence). V was shortened by 3 bases and J by 3 bases, with 15 bases between the two germline ends. DNA of the CDR3: TGCAGTGCTAGTGATGCGGGGGCCCACTACGAGCAGTACTTC. Protein sequence: CSASDAGAHYEQYF.

V usage is TRBV12-3 or TRBV12-4 and J usage is TRBJ2-6; D might be TRBD2 (6 bases). V was clipped by 0 bases and J by 4 bases, with 13 bases between them. The CDR3 has 17 residues. For the CDR3, the DNA is TGTGCCAGCAGTTTAGCGGGAGGCCGGACCGGGGCCAACGTCCTGACTTTC. This codes for CASSLAGGRTGANVLTF.

The chain is built from TRBV28 and TRBJ1-2; D possibly corresponds to TRBD1 (5 bases). The CDR3 is 13 amino acids. CDR1 MDHEN and CDR2 SYDVKM come from the germline V gene. V lost 3 bases to trimming and J lost 8 bases, with 13 bases between them. The CDR3 DNA follows: TGTGCCAGCAGTTTGAACATAGGGGTCGGCTACACCTTC. This codes for CASSLNIGVGYTF.

Many counts were recorded for this clonotype. This chain links TRBV20-1 with TRBJ1-2; D is unresolved. V dropped 6 bases and J dropped 4 bases, with 12 bases sitting between them. Germline loops: CDR1 DFQATT, CDR2 SNEGSKA (reference sequence). The CDR3 consists of 12 residues. Here the CDR3 reads CSAPPSGYGYTF. The DNA of the CDR3 is TGCAGTGCCCCCCCCAGCGGCTATGGCTACACCTTC.

The sample holds a few counts of this clonotype. The chain carries TRBV19 and TRBJ1-3; a weak D match, TRBD1 (6 bases). The V end was cut by 6 bases, the J end by 2 bases, with 14 bases between. Germline CDR1 is LNHDA and CDR2 is SQIVND (reference sequence). The CDR3 runs 15 residues. CDR3 bases: TGTGCCAGTAGCTTCTACCGGGACACTGGAAACACCATATATTTT. Residues: CASSFYRDTGNTIYF.

This clonotype was seen just once. The chain carries TRBV28 and TRBJ2-7; D is unclear. Germline CDR1 MDHEN, CDR2 SYDVKM. V shed 6 bases and J shed 1 base, with 7 bases lying between them. The CDR3 totals 12 residues. CDR3 in amino acids: CASSTPSYEQYF. DNA of the CDR3: TGTGCCAGCAGCACGCCTTCCTACGAGCAGTACTTC.

This clonotype was observed at least ten times. The V call is TRBV6-5, the J call TRBJ2-7; D may be TRBD1 or TRBD2 (5 bases each). The CDR3 runs 17 residues. Per germline, CDR1 MNHEY and CDR2 SVGAGI. Trimming took 2 bases from V and 0 from J, leaving 17 bases between them. The CDR3 sequence is CASSYNSGTASSYEQYF. In DNA form, the CDR3 reads TGTGCCAGCAGTTACAACTCGGGGACCGCCAGCTCCTACGAGCAGTACTTC.

This clonotype was counted a few times. The chain uses TRBV7-8 and TRBJ2-3; no reliable D call. The germline V and J ends were trimmed by 3 bases and 9 bases, with 13 bases remaining between them. Germline loops: CDR1 SGHVS, CDR2 FQNEAQ. This CDR3 has 13 residues. The CDR3 coding sequence is TGTGCCAGCAGCTTGAGAGAGTCGGGCACGCAGTATTTT. It translates to CASSLRESGTQYF. Supplemented by reference TRBV7-8 and TRBJ2-3, the full variable domain reads GAGVSQSPRYKVAKRGQDVALRCDPISGHVSLFWYQQALGQGPEFLTYFQNEAQLDKSGLPSDRFFAERPEGSVSTLKIQRTQQEDSAVYLCASSLRESGTQYFGPGTRLTVL.

J is TRBJ2-3 and V is TRBV5-4; 8 nucleotides match TRBD1. Germline CDR1 and CDR2: SGHNT and YYREEE (reference sequence). The CDR3 extends over 16 amino acids. The J segment lost 8 bases and the V segment lost 0 bases, leaving 11 bases of the junction unmatched. CDR3 sequence reads: CASSLAQGQVETTQYF. DNA of the CDR3: TGTGCCAGCAGCTTGGCTCAGGGACAGGTAGAGACTACGCAGTATTTT.

A word on this clonotype: This may stem from a read error, because a much larger clone lies one nucleotide away. The V call is TRBV11-2, the J call TRBJ2-7, with a weak D call TRBD2 (6 bases). V gave up 5 bases and J gave up 0 bases, with 14 bases separating them. Germline CDR1 and CDR2: SGHAT and FQNNGV. The CDR3 length is 15 residues. The CDR3 loop reads CASSRDGGNSYEQYF. The CDR3 DNA sequence: TGTGCCAGCAGCCGTGACGGGGGTAACTCCTACGAGCAGTACTTC.

This clonotype was observed a handful of times. The genes are TRBV11-2 and TRBJ1-2, with D possibly matching TRBD1 (5 bases). Germline V gives CDR1 SGHAT, CDR2 FQNNGV. The length of the CDR3 is 15 residues. The V end was cut by 5 bases, the J end by 2 bases, with 15 bases between. CDR3 protein: CASSTAGGENYGYTF. For the CDR3, the DNA is TGTGCCAGCAGCACCGCTGGAGGGGAGAACTATGGCTACACCTTC.

Note on this clonotype: A much larger clone differs from this one at a single base, so this may be a read error. The rearrangement joins TRBV28 to TRBJ1-2; unclear D gene. Germline V gene sequence: CDR1 MDHEN, CDR2 SYDVKM. Trimming took off 1 base at V and 10 bases at J, with 16 bases between the two ends. The CDR3 consists of 14 residues. In DNA, the CDR3 is TGTGCCAGCAGTTTATTGGGGTTCTCATCTGACTACACCTTC. Encoded protein: CASSLLGFSSDYTF.

This clonotype was picked up a small number of times. V gene TRBV20-1 combines with J gene TRBJ1-2; 12 bases line up with TRBD1. Germline assignment: CDR1 DFQATT and CDR2 SNEGSKA (reference sequence). This CDR3 has 15 residues. Losses at the gene ends were 0 bases for V and 6 bases for J; bases not matched to a gene: 5. The chain's CDR3 is CSAREGTGGEDGYTF. The CDR3 DNA follows: TGCAGTGCTAGAGAGGGGACAGGGGGCGAGGATGGCTACACCTTC.

This clonotype was seen many times. The chain is built from TRBV30 and TRBJ1-1; D gene uncertain. The germline V gene encodes CDR1 GTSNPN and CDR2 SVGIG (reference sequence). CDR3 length equals 13 residues. Deletions cut 4 bases from V and 5 bases from J, with 14 bases between. CDR3 loop: CAWIGGIITEAFF. The CDR3 DNA sequence: TGTGCCTGGATAGGTGGGATTATAACTGAAGCTTTCTTT. Filled out from reference TRBV30 and TRBJ1-1, the complete variable domain reads SQTIHQWPATLVQPVGSPLSLECTVEGTSNPNLYWYRQAAGRGLQLLFYSVGIGQISSEVPQNLSASRPQDRQFILSSKKLLLSDSGFYLCAWIGGIITEAFFGQGTRLTVV.